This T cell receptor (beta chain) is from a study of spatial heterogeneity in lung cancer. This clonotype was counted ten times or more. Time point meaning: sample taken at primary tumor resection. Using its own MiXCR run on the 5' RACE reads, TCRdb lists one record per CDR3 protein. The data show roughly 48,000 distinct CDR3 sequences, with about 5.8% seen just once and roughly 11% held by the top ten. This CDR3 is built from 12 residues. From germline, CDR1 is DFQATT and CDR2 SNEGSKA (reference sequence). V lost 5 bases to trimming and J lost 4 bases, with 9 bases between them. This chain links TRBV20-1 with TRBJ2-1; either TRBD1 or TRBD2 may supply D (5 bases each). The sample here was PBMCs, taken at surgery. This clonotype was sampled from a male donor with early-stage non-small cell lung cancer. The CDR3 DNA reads TGCAGTGCTTCCGAGGGGTACAATGAGCAGTTCTTC. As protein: CSASEGYNEQFF.